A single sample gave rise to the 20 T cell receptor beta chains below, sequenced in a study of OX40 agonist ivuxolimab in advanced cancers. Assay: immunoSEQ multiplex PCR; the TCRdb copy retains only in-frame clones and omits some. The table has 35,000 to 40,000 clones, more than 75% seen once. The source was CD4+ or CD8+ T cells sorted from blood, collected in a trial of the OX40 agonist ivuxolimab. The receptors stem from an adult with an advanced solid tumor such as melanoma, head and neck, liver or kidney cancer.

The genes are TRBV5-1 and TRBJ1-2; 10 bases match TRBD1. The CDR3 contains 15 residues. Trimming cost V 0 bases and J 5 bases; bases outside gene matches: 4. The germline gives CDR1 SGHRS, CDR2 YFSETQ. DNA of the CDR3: TGCGCCAGCAGCTTGGGCGGGACAGGGGAGTATGGCTACACCTTC. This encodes CASSLGGTGEYGYTF.

CDR3 in DNA: TGCGCCAGCAGCCAAGACAGCTCCTACGAGCAGTACTTC. It specifies CASSQDSSYEQYF. The chain carries TRBV4-1 and TRBJ2-7; D not resolved. The CDR3 covers 13 residues. Trimming shortened V by 0 bases and J by 0 bases, and 3 bases separated the two germline ends. Germline V gene lookup returns CDR1 MGHRA and CDR2 YSYEKL.

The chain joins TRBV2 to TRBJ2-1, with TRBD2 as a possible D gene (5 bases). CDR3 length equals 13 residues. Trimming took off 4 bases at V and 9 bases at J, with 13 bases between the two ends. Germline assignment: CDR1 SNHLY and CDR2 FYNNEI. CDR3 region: CASSVNLRGEQFF. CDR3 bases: TGTGCCAGCAGTGTCAACTTACGGGGTGAGCAGTTCTTC. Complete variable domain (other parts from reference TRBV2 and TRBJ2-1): EPEVTQTPSHQVTQMGQEVILRCVPISNHLYFYWYRQILGQKVEFLVSFYNNEISEKSEIFDDQFSVERPDGSNFTLKIRSTKLEDSAMYFCASSVNLRGEQFFGPGTRLTVL.

The CDR3, as DNA: TGTGCCAGCAGTCCTCGGACAGGGGGATCCGAGCAGTTCTTC. Protein: CASSPRTGGSEQFF. The genes are TRBV2 and TRBJ2-1, with 10 positions matching TRBD1. Trimming removed 5 bases from V and 10 bases from J; junction bases left unmatched: 8. Germline V gives CDR1 SNHLY, CDR2 FYNNEI. The CDR3 spans 14 residues. Using reference TRBV2 and TRBJ2-1 for the parts outside the CDR3, the full variable domain is EPEVTQTPSHQVTQMGQEVILRCVPISNHLYFYWYRQILGQKVEFLVSFYNNEISEKSEIFDDQFSVERPDGSNFTLKIRSTKLEDSAMYFCASSPRTGGSEQFFGPGTRLTVL.

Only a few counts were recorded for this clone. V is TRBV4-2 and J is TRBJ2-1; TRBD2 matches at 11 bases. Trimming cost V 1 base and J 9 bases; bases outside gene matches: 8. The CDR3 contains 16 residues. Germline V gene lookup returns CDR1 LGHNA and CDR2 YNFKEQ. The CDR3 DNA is TGTGCCAGCAGCCAAGGAGATAGCGGGGGGGCCGGTGAGCAGTTCTTC. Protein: CASSQGDSGGAGEQFF.

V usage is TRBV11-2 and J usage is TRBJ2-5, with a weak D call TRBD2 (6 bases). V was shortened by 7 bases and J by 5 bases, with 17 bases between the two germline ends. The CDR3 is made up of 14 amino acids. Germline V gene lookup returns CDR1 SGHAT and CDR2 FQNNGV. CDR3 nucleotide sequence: TGTGCCAGCACGACCCCAAGACTAGGGGAGACCCAGTACTTC. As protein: CASTTPRLGETQYF.

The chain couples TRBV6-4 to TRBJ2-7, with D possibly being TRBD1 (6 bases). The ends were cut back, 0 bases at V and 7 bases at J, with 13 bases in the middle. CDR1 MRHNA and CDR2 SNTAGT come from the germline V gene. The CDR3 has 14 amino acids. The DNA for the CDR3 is TGTGCCAGCAGTGACTCGACAGGAGTGTGGGAGCAGTACTTC. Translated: CASSDSTGVWEQYF.

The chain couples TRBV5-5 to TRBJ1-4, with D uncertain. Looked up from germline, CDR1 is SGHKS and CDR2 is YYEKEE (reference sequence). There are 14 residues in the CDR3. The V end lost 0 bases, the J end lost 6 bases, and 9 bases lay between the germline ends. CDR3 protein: CASSLGRTDEKLFF. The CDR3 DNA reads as TGTGCCAGCAGCTTGGGTCGGACGGATGAAAAACTGTTTTTT.

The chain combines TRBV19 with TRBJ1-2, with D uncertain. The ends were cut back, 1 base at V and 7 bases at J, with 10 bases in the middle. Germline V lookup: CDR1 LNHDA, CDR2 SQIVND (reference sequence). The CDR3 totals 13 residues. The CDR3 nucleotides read TGTGCCAGTAGTATAGGGGCCCACCGTGGCTACACCTTC. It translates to CASSIGAHRGYTF.

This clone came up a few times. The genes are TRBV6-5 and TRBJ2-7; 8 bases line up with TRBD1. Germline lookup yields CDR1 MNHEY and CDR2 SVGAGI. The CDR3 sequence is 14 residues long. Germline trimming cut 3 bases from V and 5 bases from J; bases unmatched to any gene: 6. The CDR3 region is CASSYQGQVNEQYF. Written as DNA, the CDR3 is TGTGCCAGCAGTTATCAGGGACAGGTCAACGAGCAGTACTTC.

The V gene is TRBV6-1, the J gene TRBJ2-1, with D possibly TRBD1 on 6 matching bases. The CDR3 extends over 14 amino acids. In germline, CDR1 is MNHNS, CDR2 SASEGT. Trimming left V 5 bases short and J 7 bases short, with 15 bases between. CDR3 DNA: TGTGCCAGCAGTCCTCGGGTAGGGGGTAATGAGCAGTTCTTC. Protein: CASSPRVGGNEQFF.

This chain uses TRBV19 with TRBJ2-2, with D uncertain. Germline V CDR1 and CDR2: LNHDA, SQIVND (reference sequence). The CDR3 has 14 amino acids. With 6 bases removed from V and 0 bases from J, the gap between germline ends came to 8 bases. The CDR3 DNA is TGTGCCAGTAGACGGACGGCGAACACCGGGGAGCTGTTTTTT. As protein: CASRRTANTGELFF.

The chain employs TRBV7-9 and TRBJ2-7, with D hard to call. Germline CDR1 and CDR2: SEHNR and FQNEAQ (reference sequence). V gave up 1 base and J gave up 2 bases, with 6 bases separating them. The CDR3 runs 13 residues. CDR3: CASSLGVTYEQYF. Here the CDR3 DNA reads TGTGCCAGCAGCTTAGGCGTTACCTACGAGCAGTACTTC.

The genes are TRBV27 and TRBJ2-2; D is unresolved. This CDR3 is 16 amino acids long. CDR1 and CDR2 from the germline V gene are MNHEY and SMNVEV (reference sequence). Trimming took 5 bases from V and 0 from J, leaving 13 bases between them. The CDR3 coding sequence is TGTGCCAGCAGTCCCCGTGGACGGTCGAACACCGGGGAGCTGTTTTTT. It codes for CASSPRGRSNTGELFF.

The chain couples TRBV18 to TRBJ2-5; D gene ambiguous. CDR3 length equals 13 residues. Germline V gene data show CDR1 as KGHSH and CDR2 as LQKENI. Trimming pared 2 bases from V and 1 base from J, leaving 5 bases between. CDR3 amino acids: CASSPAIQETQYF. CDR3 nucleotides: TGTGCCAGCTCACCAGCTATCCAAGAGACCCAGTACTTC.

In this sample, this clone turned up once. DNA for the CDR3: TGTGCCAGTAAGCCACTAGCGGGGGGGCCTGATACGCAGTATTTT. Residues: CASKPLAGGPDTQYF. The gene calls are TRBV19 and TRBJ2-3; 13 positions agree with TRBD2. Trimming cost V 7 bases and J 6 bases; bases outside gene matches: 7. The CDR3 has 15 residues. Per the germline V gene, CDR1 is LNHDA and CDR2 is SQIVND (reference sequence).

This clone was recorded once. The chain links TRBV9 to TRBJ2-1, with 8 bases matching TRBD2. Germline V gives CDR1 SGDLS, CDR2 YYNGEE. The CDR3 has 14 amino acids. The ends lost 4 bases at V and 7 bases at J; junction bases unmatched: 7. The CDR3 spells CASSPLAGRNEQFF. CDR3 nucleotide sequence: TGTGCCAGCAGCCCCTTAGCGGGGAGAAATGAGCAGTTCTTC.

The CDR3 is CASGWADTQYF. In nucleotides, the CDR3 is TGTGCCAGCGGCTGGGCAGATACGCAGTATTTT. The chain recombines TRBV2 with TRBJ2-3; D uncertain. The CDR3 spans 11 residues. Trimming took 8 bases from V and 4 from J, leaving 7 bases between them. CDR1 is SNHLY and CDR2 is FYNNEI in the germline V gene.

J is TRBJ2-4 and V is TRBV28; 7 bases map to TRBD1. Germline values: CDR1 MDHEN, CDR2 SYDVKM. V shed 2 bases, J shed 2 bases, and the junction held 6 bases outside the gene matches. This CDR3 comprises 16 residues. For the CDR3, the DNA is TGTGCCAGCAGTTTAGGCTCAGGGGGAACCAAAAACATTCAGTACTTC. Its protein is CASSLGSGGTKNIQYF.

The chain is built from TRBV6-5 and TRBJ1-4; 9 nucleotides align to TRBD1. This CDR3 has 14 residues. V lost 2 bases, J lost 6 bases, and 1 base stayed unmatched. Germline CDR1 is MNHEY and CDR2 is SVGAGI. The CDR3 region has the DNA TGTGCCAGCAGTTACGGGGACAGGGATGAAAAACTGTTTTTT. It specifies CASSYGDRDEKLFF.